These T cell receptor beta chains were read from a single sample in a study of shared clonotypes between healthy human individuals. Libraries were prepared by immunoSEQ multiplex PCR; TCRdb keeps only in-frame clonotypes and omits some of them. The sample holds some 2,000,000 clones, approximately 96% seen once. Sequencing was done on a sample of naive CD4+ T cells sorted from blood. Receptors were obtained from a man aged 18 to 29 in good health. Both conserved end residues are part of each CDR3.

j_gene	v_gene	CDR3aa
TRBJ2-7	TRBV7-2	CASSLRLEAEQYF
TRBJ2-2	TRBV5-1	CASSLNADTGELFF
TRBJ1-6	TRBV5-1	CASSPGQGDSPLHF
TRBJ2-5	TRBV5-1	CASSQPPTGVETQYF
TRBJ2-1	TRBV18	CASSRETGTYNEQFF
TRBJ1-5	TRBV19	CASSIQVGSNQPQHF
TRBJ2-5	TRBV9	CASSAPGLAGQETQYF
TRBJ1-1	TRBV7-9	CASSLGRGTTEAFF
TRBJ2-5	TRBV28	CASRKALAMETQYF
TRBJ2-5	TRBV7-8	CASSSIRTGEETQYF
TRBJ2-3	TRBV18	CASSTSGSINTQYF
TRBJ2-3	TRBV9	CASGTGTDTQYF
TRBJ2-2	TRBV10-3	CAISEQGADTGELFF
TRBJ1-2	TRBV4-1	CASSQRSLSGQGYGYTF
TRBJ1-2	TRBV5-1	CASSLNTAYGYTF
TRBJ1-6	TRBV2	CASYVEEFSPLHF
TRBJ1-1	TRBV2	CASSEGKLNTEAFF